This TCR beta chain was profiled in a study of cytotoxic CD8 clonotypes in ibrutinib-treated CLL. Overall study findings and caveats: Patients with sustained remission and those progressing were sampled at differing times.

Comment on this clone: What it binds is unknown.

Data came from immunoSEQ multiplex PCR; TCRdb stores just in-frame clones and leaves some out. This repertoire shows 100,000 to 150,000 clones, 75% to 90% found once; its top ten account for under 2.5%. The specimen was PBMCs, collected after 24 months of ibrutinib treatment. This clonotype was sampled from a human donor with chronic lymphocytic leukemia.

The CDR3 loop is CASSGPENYEQYF. The DNA of the CDR3 is TGTGCCAGCAGCGGACCGGAAAACTACGAGCAGTACTTC. The rearrangement joins TRBV9 to TRBJ2-7; D uncertain. The CDR3 is 13 residues long. V gave up 3 bases and J gave up 3 bases, with 10 bases separating them. Germline values: CDR1 SGDLS, CDR2 YYNGEE.